The clone carrying this T cell receptor beta chain was observed a handful of times. The data were taken from a study of OX40 agonist ivuxolimab in advanced cancers. Study information: Patients treated during dose escalation were battling hepatocellular carcinoma, melanoma, renal cell or head and neck cancer. Partial responses were achieved by three patients, of whom one had hepatocellular carcinoma and two had cutaneous melanoma.

TCRdb keeps only in-frame clones here, not all; method: immunoSEQ multiplex PCR. Seen here are about 80,000 clones, roughly 84% observed once, and the top ten hold 5.5% to 8%. The material sequenced was CD4+ or CD8+ T cells sorted from blood, taken in a trial of the OX40 agonist ivuxolimab. This receptor was taken from an adult with an advanced solid tumor such as melanoma, head and neck, liver or kidney cancer.

CDR3 in DNA: TGTGCCAGTACCACAACCGGGACAGGGAATCAGCCCCAGCATTTT. Residues: CASTTTGTGNQPQHF. The J gene is TRBJ1-5, the V gene TRBV19; 9 nucleotides line up with TRBD1. Per germline, CDR1 LNHDA and CDR2 SQIVND (reference sequence). This CDR3 has 15 residues. J was trimmed by 4 bases and V by 7 bases; bases with no gene match: 8.